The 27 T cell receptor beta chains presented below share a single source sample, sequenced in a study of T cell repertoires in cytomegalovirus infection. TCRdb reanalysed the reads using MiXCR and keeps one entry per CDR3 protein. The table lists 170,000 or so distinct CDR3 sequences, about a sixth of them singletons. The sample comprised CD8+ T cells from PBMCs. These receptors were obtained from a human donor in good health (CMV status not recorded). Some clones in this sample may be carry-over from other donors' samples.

The CDR3 loop reads CSASPLGFDYEQYF. CDR3 nucleotide sequence: TGCAGTGCTAGTCCGTTGGGATTCGACTACGAGCAGTACTTC. The chain combines TRBV20-1 with TRBJ2-7; unclear D gene. CDR1 is DFQATT, CDR2 SNEGSKA, per germline (reference sequence). The length of the CDR3 is 14 residues. V was clipped by 3 bases and J by 3 bases, with 15 bases between them.

The CDR3 loop is CASSLYSQGTVETQYF. For the CDR3, the DNA is TGTGCCAGCAGCTTATATAGCCAGGGGACCGTCGAGACCCAGTACTTC. The chain joins TRBV7-6 to TRBJ2-5; possible D gene TRBD1, 6 bases. The CDR3 runs to 16 residues. The germline V gene encodes CDR1 SGHVS and CDR2 FNYEAQ. The V end lost 2 bases, the J end lost 5 bases, and 18 bases lay between the germline ends.

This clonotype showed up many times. The CDR3 bases are TGTGCCAGCACGTTAATTTCGGCGGGACAGGCCAACACTGAAGCTTTCTTT. It specifies CASTLISAGQANTEAFF. V usage is TRBV6-2 or TRBV6-3 and J usage is TRBJ1-1; 8 nucleotides align to TRBD1. Trimming cost V 7 bases and J 2 bases; bases outside gene matches: 15. The CDR3 runs 17 residues. Germline V gene data show CDR1 as MNHEY and CDR2 as SVGEGT.

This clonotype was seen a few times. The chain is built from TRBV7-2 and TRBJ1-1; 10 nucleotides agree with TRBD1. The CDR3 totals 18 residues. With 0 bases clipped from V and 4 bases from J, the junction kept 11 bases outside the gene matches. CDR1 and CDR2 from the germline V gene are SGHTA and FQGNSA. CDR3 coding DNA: TGTGCCAGCAGCTTAGCCCTCTCCGGGACAGGGGTTTCCACTGAAGCTTTCTTT. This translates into CASSLALSGTGVSTEAFF.

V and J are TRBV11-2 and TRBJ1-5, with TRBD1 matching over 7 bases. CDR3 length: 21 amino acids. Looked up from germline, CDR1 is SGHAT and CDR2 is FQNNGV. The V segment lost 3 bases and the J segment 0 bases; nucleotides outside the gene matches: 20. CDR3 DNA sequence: TGTGCCAGCAGCTTCTTTAACCAGGGGGGTAGCAAGGGGAATAGCAATCAGCCCCAGCATTTT. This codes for CASSFFNQGGSKGNSNQPQHF.

CDR3 region: CASSLFVPPHTEAFF. Written as DNA, the CDR3 is TGTGCCAGCAGTTTATTCGTCCCACCCCACACTGAAGCTTTCTTT. The rearrangement joins TRBV12-3 or TRBV12-4 to TRBJ1-1; D not resolved. Trimming pared 2 bases from V and 3 bases from J, leaving 13 bases between. The CDR3 extends over 15 amino acids.

CDR3: CASSLPPGDSWISYEQYF. The DNA for the CDR3 is TGTGCCAGCAGCCTACCACCTGGGGACTCCTGGATCTCCTACGAGCAGTACTTC. The genes are TRBV7-9 and TRBJ2-7, with TRBD2 as a possible D gene (6 bases). Germline V gene data show CDR1 as SEHNR and CDR2 as FQNEAQ (reference sequence). Trimming removed 5 bases from V and 0 bases from J, with 23 bases in between. This CDR3 spans 18 amino acids.

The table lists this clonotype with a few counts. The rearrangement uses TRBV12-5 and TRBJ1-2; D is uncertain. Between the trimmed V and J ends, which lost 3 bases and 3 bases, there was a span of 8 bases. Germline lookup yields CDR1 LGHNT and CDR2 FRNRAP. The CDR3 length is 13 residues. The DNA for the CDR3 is TGTGCTAGTGGTTTAGGCCGGTACTATGGCTACACCTTC. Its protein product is CASGLGRYYGYTF.

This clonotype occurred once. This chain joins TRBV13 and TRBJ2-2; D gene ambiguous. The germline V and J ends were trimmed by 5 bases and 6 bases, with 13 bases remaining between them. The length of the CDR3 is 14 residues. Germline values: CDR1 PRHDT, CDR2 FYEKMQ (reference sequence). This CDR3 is CASSLTGRAGELFF. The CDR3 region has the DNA TGTGCCAGCAGCCTGACGGGCCGCGCCGGGGAGCTGTTTTTT.

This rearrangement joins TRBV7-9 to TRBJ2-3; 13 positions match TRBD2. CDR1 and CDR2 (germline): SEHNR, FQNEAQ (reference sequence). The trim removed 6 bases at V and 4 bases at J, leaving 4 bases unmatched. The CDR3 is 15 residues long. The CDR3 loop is CASRLGTSGADTQYF. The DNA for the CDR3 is TGTGCCAGCAGACTCGGGACTAGCGGGGCAGATACGCAGTATTTT.

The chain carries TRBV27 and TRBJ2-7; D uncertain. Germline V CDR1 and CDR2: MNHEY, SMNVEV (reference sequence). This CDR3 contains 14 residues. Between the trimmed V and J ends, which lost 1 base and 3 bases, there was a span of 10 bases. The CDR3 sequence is CASSLFGRSYEQYF. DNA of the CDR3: TGTGCCAGCAGTTTATTCGGACGGAGCTACGAGCAGTACTTC.

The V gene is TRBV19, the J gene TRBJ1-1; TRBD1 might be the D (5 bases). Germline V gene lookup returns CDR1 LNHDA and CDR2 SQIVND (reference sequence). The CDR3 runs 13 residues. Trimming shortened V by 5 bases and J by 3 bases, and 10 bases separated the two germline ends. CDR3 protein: CASSAGLHTEAFF. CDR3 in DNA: TGTGCCAGTAGTGCAGGGTTGCACACTGAAGCTTTCTTT.

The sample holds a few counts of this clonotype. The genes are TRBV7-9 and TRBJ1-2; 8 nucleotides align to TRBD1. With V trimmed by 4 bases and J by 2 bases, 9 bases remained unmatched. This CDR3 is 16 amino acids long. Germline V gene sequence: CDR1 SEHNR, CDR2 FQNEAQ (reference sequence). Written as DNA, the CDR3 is TGTGCCAGCAGCTCAACCCGACAGGGGTTAAACTATGGCTACACCTTC. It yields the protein CASSSTRQGLNYGYTF.

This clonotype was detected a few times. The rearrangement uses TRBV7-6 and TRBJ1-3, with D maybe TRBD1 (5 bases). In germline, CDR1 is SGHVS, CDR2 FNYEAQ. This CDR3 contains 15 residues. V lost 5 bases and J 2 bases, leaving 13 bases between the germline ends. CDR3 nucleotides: TGTGCCAGCAGCCCCGCGGGGGGACCTGGAAACACCATATATTTT. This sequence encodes CASSPAGGPGNTIYF. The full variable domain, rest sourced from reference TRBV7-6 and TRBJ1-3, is GAGVSQSPRYKVTKRGQDVALRCDPISGHVSLYWYRQALGQGPEFLTYFNYEAQQDKSGLPNDRFSAERPEGSISTLTIQRTEQRDSAMYRCASSPAGGPGNTIYFGEGSWLTVV.

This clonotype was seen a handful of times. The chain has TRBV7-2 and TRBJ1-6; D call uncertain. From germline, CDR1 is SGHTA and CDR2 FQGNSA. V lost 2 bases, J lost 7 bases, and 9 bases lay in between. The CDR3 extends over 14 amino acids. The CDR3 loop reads CASSLPNWNSPLHF. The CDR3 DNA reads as TGTGCCAGCAGCTTACCTAATTGGAATTCACCCCTCCACTTT.

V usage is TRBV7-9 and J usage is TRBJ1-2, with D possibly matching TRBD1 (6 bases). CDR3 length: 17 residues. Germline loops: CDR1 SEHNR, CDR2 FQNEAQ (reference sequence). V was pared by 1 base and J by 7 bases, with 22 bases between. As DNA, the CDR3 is TGTGCCAGCAGCTTAGGTGGAGGTCAGGGGAAAATAGGTGGCTACACCTTC. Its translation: CASSLGGGQGKIGGYTF.

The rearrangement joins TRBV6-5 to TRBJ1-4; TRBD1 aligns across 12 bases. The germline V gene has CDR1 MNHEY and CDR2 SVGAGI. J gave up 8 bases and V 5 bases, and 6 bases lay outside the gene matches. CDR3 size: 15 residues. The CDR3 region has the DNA TGTGCCAGCAGTGTGGGACAGGGGGCCCCGGAAAAACTGTTTTTT. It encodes CASSVGQGAPEKLFF.

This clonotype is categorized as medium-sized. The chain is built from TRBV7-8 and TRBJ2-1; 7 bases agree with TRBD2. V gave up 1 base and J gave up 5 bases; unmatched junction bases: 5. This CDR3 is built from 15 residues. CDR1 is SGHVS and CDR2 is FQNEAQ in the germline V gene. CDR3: CASSLEGTINNEQFF. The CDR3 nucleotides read TGTGCCAGCAGCTTAGAGGGGACTATAAACAATGAGCAGTTCTTC.

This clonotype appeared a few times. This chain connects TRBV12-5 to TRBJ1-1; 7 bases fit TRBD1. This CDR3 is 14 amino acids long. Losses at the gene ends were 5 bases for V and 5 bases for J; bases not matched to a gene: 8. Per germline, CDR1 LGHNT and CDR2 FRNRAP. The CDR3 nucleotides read TGTGCTAGTGGTCCCACAGGGGCGGGGACTGAAGCTTTCTTT. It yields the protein CASGPTGAGTEAFF. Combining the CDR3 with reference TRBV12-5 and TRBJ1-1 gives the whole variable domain DARVTQTPRHKVTEMGQEVTMRCQPILGHNTVFWYRQTMMQGLELLAYFRNRAPLDDSGMPKDRFSAEMPDATLATLKIQPSEPRDSAVYFCASGPTGAGTEAFFGQGTRLTVV.

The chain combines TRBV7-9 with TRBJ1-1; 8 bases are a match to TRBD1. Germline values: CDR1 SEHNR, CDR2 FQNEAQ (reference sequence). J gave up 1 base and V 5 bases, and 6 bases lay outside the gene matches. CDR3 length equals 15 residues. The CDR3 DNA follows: TGTGCCAGCAGCCGTGGACAGGGAAGGAACACTGAAGCTTTCTTT. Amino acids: CASSRGQGRNTEAFF.

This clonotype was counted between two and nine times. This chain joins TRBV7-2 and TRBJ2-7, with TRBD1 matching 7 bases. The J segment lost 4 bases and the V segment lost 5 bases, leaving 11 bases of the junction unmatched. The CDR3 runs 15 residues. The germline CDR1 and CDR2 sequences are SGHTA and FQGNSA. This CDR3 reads CASSLLRDRLYEQYF. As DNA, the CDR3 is TGTGCCAGCAGCCTTCTCCGGGACAGACTATACGAGCAGTACTTC.

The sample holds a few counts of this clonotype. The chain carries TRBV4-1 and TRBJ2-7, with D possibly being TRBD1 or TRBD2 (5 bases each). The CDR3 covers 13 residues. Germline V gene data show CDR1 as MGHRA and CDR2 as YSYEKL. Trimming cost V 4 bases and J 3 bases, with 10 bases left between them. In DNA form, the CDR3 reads TGCGCCAGCAGCCGGGGGACGGGCTACGAGCAGTACTTC. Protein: CASSRGTGYEQYF.

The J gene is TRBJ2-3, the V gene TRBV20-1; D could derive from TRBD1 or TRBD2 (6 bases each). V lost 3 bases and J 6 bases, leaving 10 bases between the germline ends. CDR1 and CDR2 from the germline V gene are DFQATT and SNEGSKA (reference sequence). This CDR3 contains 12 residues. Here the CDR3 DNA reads TGCAGTGCTAGTGGGGGGCCCGATACGCAGTATTTT. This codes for CSASGGPDTQYF.

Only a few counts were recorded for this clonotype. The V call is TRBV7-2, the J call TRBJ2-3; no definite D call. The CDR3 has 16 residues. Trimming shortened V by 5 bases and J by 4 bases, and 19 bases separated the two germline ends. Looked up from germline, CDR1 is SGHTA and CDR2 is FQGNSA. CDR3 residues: CASSPRERYIPDTQYF. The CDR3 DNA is TGTGCCAGCAGCCCACGTGAGAGGTACATCCCAGATACGCAGTATTTT.

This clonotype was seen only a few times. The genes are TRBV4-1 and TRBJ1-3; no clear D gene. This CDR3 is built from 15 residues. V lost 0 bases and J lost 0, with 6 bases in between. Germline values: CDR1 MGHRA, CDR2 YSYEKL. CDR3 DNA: TGCGCCAGCAGCCAAGACAACAGCTCTGGAAACACCATATATTTT. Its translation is CASSQDNSSGNTIYF.

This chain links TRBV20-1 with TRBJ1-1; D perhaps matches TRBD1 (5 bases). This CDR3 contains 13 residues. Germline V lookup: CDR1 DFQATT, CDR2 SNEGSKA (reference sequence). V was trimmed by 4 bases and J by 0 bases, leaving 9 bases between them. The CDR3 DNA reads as TGCAGTGCTACGACGGACATGAACACTGAAGCTTTCTTT. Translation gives CSATTDMNTEAFF.

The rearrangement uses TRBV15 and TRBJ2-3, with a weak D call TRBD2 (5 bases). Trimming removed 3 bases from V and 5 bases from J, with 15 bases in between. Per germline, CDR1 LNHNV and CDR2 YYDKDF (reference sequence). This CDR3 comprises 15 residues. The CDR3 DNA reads TGTGCCACCAGCAGCCAGCGAGAGGGCGGAGATACGCAGTATTTT. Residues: CATSSQREGGDTQYF.